This TCR beta chain was found in a study of cytomegalovirus exposure and HLA in healthy donors. This clone was seen only a few times. Its antigen is undetermined. Study results and caveats: Sequencing depth roughly uniform across donors was assumed in presence/absence analyses. Available immune exposure information was restricted to CMV serostatus only.

The CDR3 extends over 16 amino acids. Per germline, CDR1 SGHRS and CDR2 YFSETQ. Trimming stripped 1 base from V and 0 bases from J, with 13 bases between. With 60 Vbeta and 13 Jbeta primers, the PCR was carried out. Method: immunoSEQ multiplex PCR; TCRdb's copy keeps in-frame clones and lacks some. This table has about 190,000 clones, approximately 79% appearing once. The sample was PBMCs. This sequence was found in a woman under 30 in good health and CMV-seronegative. The chain employs TRBV5-1 and TRBJ1-1; D call uncertain. CDR3 DNA: TGCGCCAGCAGCTTGATACAGTCCTTTTTGAACACTGAAGCTTTCTTT. Translated, it gives CASSLIQSFLNTEAFF.